This TCR beta chain was retrieved from a study of identical twins. Findings of the study overall: It was out-of-frame TCR alpha sharing in monozygotic twins that models underestimated.

There are 16 residues in the CDR3. Looked up from germline, CDR1 is DFQATT and CDR2 is SNEGSKA (reference sequence). V gave up 0 bases and J gave up 5 bases, with 17 bases separating them. Template switching added a universal primer site, and cDNA bore unique molecular identifiers. TCRdb called the 5' RACE reads again in MiXCR, with one record for every CDR3 protein. The sample yields approximately 260,000 distinct CDR3 sequences, more than 12% seen once. Turning to this clonotype: The antigen is unknown.

The receptor comes from a young woman in good health. The sample taken for sequencing was memory (CD45RO+) T cells sorted from blood. The rearrangement joins TRBV20-1 to TRBJ2-1; the D call may be TRBD1 or TRBD2 (5 bases each). The CDR3 spells CSARDLYRGSDNEQFF. In DNA, the CDR3 is TGCAGTGCTAGAGATCTTTATCGGGGCTCTGACAATGAGCAGTTCTTC.